This is a list of T cell receptor beta chains from one sample in a study of cytomegalovirus exposure and HLA in healthy donors. TCRdb's copy holds only in-frame clones and misses some; the assay was immunoSEQ multiplex PCR. The sample contains around 150,000 clones, roughly 80% of which appear only once. The sequencing input was PBMCs. The source is a woman aged 40 to 49 in good health and CMV-seropositive. CDR3s include the opening cysteine and the closing phenylalanine or tryptophan. The D gene is left open where the match is weak. Part of the rows lack a size; the others show once, few, many or a class for expanded clones.

v_gene	d_gene	abundance	j_gene	CDR3aa	CDR3nt
TRBV6-5	TRBD1	.	TRBJ1-4	CASSYGQGGEKLFF	TGTGCCAGCAGTTACGGACAGGGAGGTGAAAAACTGTTTTTT
TRBV7-2	TRBD1	.	TRBJ1-4	CASSPTGRSEKLFF	TGTGCCAGCAGCCCGACAGGGCGGTCTGAAAAACTGTTTTTT
TRBV15	.	.	TRBJ2-5	CATSRGVGETQYF	TGTGCCACCAGCAGAGGTGTCGGGGAGACCCAGTACTTC
TRBV5-4	TRBD1	.	TRBJ1-4	CASSPTGERSEKLFF	TGTGCCAGCAGCCCCACAGGGGAGAGGAGTGAAAAACTGTTTTTT
TRBV6-1	TRBD2	.	TRBJ2-4	CASSEVPGLAGVSGKNIQYF	TGTGCCAGCAGTGAAGTCCCCGGACTAGCGGGAGTCTCTGGCAAAAACATTCAGTACTTC
TRBV27	TRBD2	.	TRBJ2-1	CASSLRVAGYNEQFF	TGTGCCAGCAGCTTGCGGGTAGCGGGGTACAATGAGCAGTTCTTC
TRBV6-4	.	.	TRBJ2-3	CASSDFYTQYF	TGTGCCAGCAGTGACTTCTATACGCAGTATTTT
TRBV9	.	.	TRBJ2-5	CASSPVFGETQYF	TGTGCCAGCAGCCCCGTGTTCGGAGAGACCCAGTACTTC
TRBV19	TRBD2	.	TRBJ2-2	CASSTLSGGTGELFF	TGTGCCAGTAGTACCCTTTCGGGGGGAACCGGGGAGCTGTTTTTT
TRBV28	.	.	TRBJ2-2	CASWGRTGELFF	TGTGCCTCTTGGGGGCGCACCGGGGAGCTGTTTTTT
TRBV28	TRBD1	.	TRBJ2-3	CASSYQTGTLFTQYF	TGTGCCAGCAGTTACCAGACAGGGACCCTCTTTACGCAGTATTTT
TRBV6-5	TRBD2	.	TRBJ2-7	CASSPTSGRFYEQYF	TGTGCCAGCAGTCCTACTAGCGGGAGGTTCTACGAGCAGTACTTC
TRBV28	TRBD2	.	TRBJ2-1	CASSLPRLAGSHNEQFF	TGTGCCAGCAGTTTACCTCGACTAGCGGGAAGCCACAATGAGCAGTTCTTC
TRBV11-2	.	.	TRBJ1-4	CASSLRFTNEKLFF	TGTGCCAGCAGCCTCAGGTTCACTAATGAAAAACTGTTTTTT
TRBV29-1	TRBD1	few	TRBJ1-1	CSGTTGEGTEAFF	TGCAGCGGGACGACAGGGGAAGGCACTGAAGCTTTCTTT
TRBV7-2	.	.	TRBJ1-2	CASSLDYREMWYGYTF	TGTGCCAGCAGCTTAGACTACAGGGAAATGTGGTATGGCTACACCTTC
TRBV19	TRBD1	once	TRBJ2-1	CASGDRGRGDEQFF	TGTGCCAGTGGGGACAGGGGTAGGGGGGATGAGCAGTTCTTC
TRBV10-3	.	.	TRBJ1-1	CAISPRETEAFF	TGTGCCATCAGTCCGCGGGAAACTGAAGCTTTCTTT
TRBV9	.	.	TRBJ1-5	CASSEDGNSNQPQHF	TGTGCCAGCAGCGAGGACGGGAATAGCAATCAGCCCCAGCATTTT
TRBV4-1	.	few	TRBJ1-4	CASSQGLRNEKLFF	TGCGCCAGCAGCCAGGGCCTGAGAAATGAAAAACTGTTTTTT
TRBV30	.	.	TRBJ2-2	CAWSVPPGWVGAGELFF	TGTGCCTGGAGTGTTCCTCCGGGGTGGGTTGGGGCCGGGGAGCTGTTTTTT
TRBV28	TRBD1	.	TRBJ2-5	CASSTRGGTGAGETQYF	TGTGCCAGCAGCACCAGGGGCGGGACAGGGGCCGGAGAGACCCAGTACTTC
TRBV15	TRBD1	.	TRBJ1-5	CATSDTRDRVSNQPQHF	TGTGCCACCAGCGACACCCGGGACAGGGTTAGCAATCAGCCCCAGCATTTT
TRBV27	.	few	TRBJ1-4	CASSHRGVDRVTNEKLFF	TGTGCCAGCAGTCACCGGGGGGTTGATAGGGTAACTAATGAAAAACTGTTTTTT
TRBV5-4	.	.	TRBJ2-2	CASSLDSQGTNTGELFF	TGTGCCAGCAGCTTGGACTCACAGGGAACGAACACCGGGGAGCTGTTTTTT
TRBV5-1	.	few	TRBJ1-3	CASSYQVGNTIYF	TGCGCCAGCAGCTACCAGGTTGGAAACACCATATATTTT
TRBV18	TRBD1	.	TRBJ2-5	CASSYAGQGGTQYF	TGTGCCAGCTCCTACGCGGGACAGGGAGGGACCCAGTACTTC
TRBV11-3	.	.	TRBJ2-1	CASSLRGTYNEQFF	TGTGCCAGCAGCTTACGGGGGACCTACAATGAGCAGTTCTTC
TRBV28	TRBD1	.	TRBJ1-2	CAMRTGENGYTF	TGTGCCATGCGGACAGGGGAGAATGGCTACACCTTC
TRBV5-1	TRBD1	.	TRBJ1-1	CASSDDRGNTEAFF	TGCGCCAGCAGCGACGACAGGGGGAACACTGAAGCTTTCTTT
TRBV4-3	.	.	TRBJ1-2	CASSEGGDGYGYTF	TGCGCCAGCAGCGAAGGGGGGGATGGCTATGGCTACACCTTC
TRBV5-1	TRBD1	.	TRBJ2-7	CASSAGTASYEQYF	TGCGCCAGCAGCGCAGGGACAGCGTCCTACGAGCAGTACTTC
TRBV28	TRBD1	.	TRBJ2-6	CASSQTGVGANVLTF	TGTGCCAGCAGTCAAACAGGGGTTGGGGCCAACGTCCTGACTTTC
TRBV5-6	TRBD2	.	TRBJ2-2	CASSLVAGGTGELFF	TGTGCCAGCAGCTTGGTGGCGGGGGGCACCGGGGAGCTGTTTTTT
TRBV27	TRBD1	once	TRBJ1-4	CASKLRTGGNEKLFF	TGTGCCAGCAAGTTGAGGACAGGGGGAAATGAAAAACTGTTTTTT
TRBV5-1	TRBD1	.	TRBJ1-2	CASRPGTGGSYGYTF	TGCGCCAGCAGACCCGGGACAGGGGGCAGCTATGGCTACACCTTC
TRBV18	.	.	TRBJ1-5	CASSLQRGGSNQPQHF	TGTGCCAGCTCACTACAGCGGGGGGGGAGCAATCAGCCCCAGCATTTT
TRBV9	.	few	TRBJ2-5	CASSVASQETQYF	TGTGCCAGCAGCGTAGCTTCGCAAGAGACCCAGTACTTC
TRBV18	.	once	TRBJ1-5	CASSPELYSNQPQHF	TGTGCCAGCTCACCTGAGCTCTATAGCAATCAGCCCCAGCATTTT
TRBV5-4	TRBD1	.	TRBJ2-7	CASSLRGTGEQYF	TGTGCCAGCAGCCTGCGCGGGACAGGGGAACAGTACTTC
TRBV6-5	.	.	TRBJ1-5	CASGADQPQHF	TGTGCCAGCGGGGCAGATCAGCCCCAGCATTTT
TRBV7-2	.	.	TRBJ1-5	CASSLMDSYNQPQHF	TGTGCCAGCAGCTTGATGGACAGCTACAATCAGCCCCAGCATTTT
TRBV6-5	.	few	TRBJ2-7	CASSYRNGISYEQYF	TGTGCCAGCAGTTACCGCAACGGGATTTCCTACGAGCAGTACTTC
TRBV21-1	.	.	TRBJ1-6	CASSKAETAYNSPLHF	TGTGCCAGCAGCAAAGCAGAGACAGCATATAATTCACCCCTCCACTTT
TRBV18	TRBD1	.	TRBJ2-5	CASSPAPQTGVGETQYF	TGTGCCAGCTCGCCGGCTCCCCAGACAGGGGTTGGGGAGACCCAGTACTTC
TRBV10-1	TRBD2	.	TRBJ2-7	CASRKDSSGASYEQYF	TGCGCCAGCAGAAAAGATTCAAGCGGGGCCTCCTACGAGCAGTACTTC
TRBV9	TRBD2	.	TRBJ2-1	CASSPSAGGPWEQFF	TGTGCCAGCAGTCCGTCAGCGGGAGGGCCGTGGGAGCAGTTCTTC
TRBV5-1	TRBD2	.	TRBJ2-2	CASSEDGTTPRGYYGELFF	TGCGCCAGCAGCGAGGATGGGACTACTCCCCGAGGCTATTACGGGGAGCTGTTTTTT
TRBV7-9	.	few	TRBJ1-1	CASSLAGADTEAFF	TGTGCCAGCAGCTTAGCAGGGGCGGACACTGAAGCTTTCTTT
TRBV2	.	.	TRBJ2-7	CASSEGGRTYEQYF	TGTGCCAGCAGTGAAGGGGGCAGAACCTACGAGCAGTACTTC
TRBV29-1	TRBD2	once	TRBJ2-3	CSVAGTSGRYTDTQYF	TGCAGCGTTGCCGGGACTAGCGGGAGGTACACAGATACGCAGTATTTT
TRBV5-4	TRBD1	.	TRBJ2-2	CASSIGQEAGHGELFF	TGTGCCAGCAGCATTGGACAGGAAGCCGGCCACGGGGAGCTGTTTTTT